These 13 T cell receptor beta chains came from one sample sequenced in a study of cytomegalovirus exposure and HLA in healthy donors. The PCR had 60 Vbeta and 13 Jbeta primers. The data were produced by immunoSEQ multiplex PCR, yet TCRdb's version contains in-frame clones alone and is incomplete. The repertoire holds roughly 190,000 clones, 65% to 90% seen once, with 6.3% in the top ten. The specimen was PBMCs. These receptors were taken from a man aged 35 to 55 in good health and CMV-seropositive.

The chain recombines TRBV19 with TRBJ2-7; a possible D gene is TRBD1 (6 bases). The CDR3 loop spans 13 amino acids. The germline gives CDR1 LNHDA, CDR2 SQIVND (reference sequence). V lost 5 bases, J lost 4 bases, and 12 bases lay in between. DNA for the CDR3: TGTGCCAGTAGTCCAGTGGGGGCTTACGAGCAGTACTTC. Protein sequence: CASSPVGAYEQYF.

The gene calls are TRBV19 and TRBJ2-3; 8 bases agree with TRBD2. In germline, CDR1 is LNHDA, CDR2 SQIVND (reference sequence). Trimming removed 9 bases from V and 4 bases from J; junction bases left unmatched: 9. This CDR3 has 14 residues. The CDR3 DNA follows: TGTGCCAGCTCAAGCGGGGGTAGGGCAGATACGCAGTATTTT. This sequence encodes CASSSGGRADTQYF.

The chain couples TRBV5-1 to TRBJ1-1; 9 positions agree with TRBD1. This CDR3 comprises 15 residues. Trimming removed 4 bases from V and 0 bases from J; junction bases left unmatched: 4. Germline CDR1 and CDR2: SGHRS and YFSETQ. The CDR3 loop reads CASSRDRVMNTEAFF. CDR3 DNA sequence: TGCGCCAGCAGCCGGGACAGGGTAATGAACACTGAAGCTTTCTTT.

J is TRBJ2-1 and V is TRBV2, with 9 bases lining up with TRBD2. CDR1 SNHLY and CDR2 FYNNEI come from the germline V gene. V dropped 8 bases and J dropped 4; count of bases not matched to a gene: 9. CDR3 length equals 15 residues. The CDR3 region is CASQGAGGGYNEQFF. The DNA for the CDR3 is TGTGCCAGCCAAGGAGCGGGGGGTGGGTACAATGAGCAGTTCTTC.

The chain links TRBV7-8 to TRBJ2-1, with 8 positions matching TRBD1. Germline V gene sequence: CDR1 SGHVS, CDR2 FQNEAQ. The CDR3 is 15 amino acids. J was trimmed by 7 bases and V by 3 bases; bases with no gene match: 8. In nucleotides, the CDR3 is TGTGCCAGCAGCTTTTCCCAGGGGGCGGGTAATGAGCAGTTCTTC. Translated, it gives CASSFSQGAGNEQFF.

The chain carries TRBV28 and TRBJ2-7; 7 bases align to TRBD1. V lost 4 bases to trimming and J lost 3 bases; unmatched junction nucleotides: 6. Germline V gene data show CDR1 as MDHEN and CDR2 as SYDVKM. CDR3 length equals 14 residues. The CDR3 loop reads CASSSGTVHYEQYF. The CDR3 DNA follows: TGTGCCAGCAGTTCCGGGACAGTTCACTACGAGCAGTACTTC.

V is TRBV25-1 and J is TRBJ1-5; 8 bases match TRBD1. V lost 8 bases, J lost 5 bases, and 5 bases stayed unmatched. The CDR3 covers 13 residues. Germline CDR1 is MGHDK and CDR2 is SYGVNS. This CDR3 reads CASGDRLDQPQHF. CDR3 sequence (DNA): TGTGCCAGCGGGGACAGGCTGGATCAGCCCCAGCATTTT.

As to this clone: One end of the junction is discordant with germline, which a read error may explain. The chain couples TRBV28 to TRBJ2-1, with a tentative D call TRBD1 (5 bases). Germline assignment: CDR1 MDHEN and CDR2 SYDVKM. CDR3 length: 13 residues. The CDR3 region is CASSQGLTSERFF. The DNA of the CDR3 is TGTGCCAGCAGCCAGGGTCTTACAAGTGAGCGGTTCTTC.

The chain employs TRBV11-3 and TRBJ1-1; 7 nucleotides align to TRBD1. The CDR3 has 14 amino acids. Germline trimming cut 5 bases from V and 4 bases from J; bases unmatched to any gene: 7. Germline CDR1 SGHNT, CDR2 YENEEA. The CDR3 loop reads CASSRQGIGTEAFF. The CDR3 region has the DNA TGTGCCAGCAGCAGACAGGGAATAGGCACTGAAGCTTTCTTT.

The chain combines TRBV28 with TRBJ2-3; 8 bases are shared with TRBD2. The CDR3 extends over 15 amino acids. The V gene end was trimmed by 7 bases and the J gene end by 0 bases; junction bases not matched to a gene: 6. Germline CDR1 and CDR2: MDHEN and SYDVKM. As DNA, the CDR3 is TGTGCCAGCACGTCCGGGGGGGCGAGCACAGATACGCAGTATTTT. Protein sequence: CASTSGGASTDTQYF.

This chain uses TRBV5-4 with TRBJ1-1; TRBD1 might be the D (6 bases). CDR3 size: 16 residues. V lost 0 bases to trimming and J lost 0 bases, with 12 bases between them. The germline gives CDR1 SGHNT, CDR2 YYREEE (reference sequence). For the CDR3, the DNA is TGTGCCAGCAGCTTGGCGGCAGGGGTAATGAACACTGAAGCTTTCTTT. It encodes CASSLAAGVMNTEAFF.

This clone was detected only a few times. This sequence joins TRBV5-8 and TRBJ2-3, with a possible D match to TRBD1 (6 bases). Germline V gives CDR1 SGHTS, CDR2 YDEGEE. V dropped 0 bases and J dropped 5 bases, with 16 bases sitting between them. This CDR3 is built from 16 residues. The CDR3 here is CASSLGGTPGVDTQYF. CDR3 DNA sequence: TGTGCCAGCAGCTTGGGAGGGACCCCAGGGGTAGATACGCAGTATTTT.

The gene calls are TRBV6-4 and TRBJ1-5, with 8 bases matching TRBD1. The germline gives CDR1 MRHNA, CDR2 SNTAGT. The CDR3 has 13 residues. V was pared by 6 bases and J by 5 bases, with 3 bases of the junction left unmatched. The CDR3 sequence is CASSMDRDQPQHF. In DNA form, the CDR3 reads TGTGCCAGCAGCATGGACAGGGATCAGCCCCAGCATTTT.